Listed below are T cell receptor beta chains from one sample, sequenced in a study of blood T cell repertoires in COVID-19. The protocol was immunoSEQ multiplex PCR, while the TCRdb copy is restricted to in-frame clones and leaves out a portion. The sample lists approximately 50,000 clones; around nine tenths were seen once. Sequenced: peripheral blood. All receptors come from a man aged 45-65 years with acute or convalescent COVID-19. Each CDR3 is given with its conserved first and last residue. The D gene is left open where the match is weak. Where a row states a size, it is once, few, many or the class of an expanded clone; other rows omit it.

CDR3 protein: CASSQDPGPYEQYF; CDR3 DNA: TGTGCCAGCAGCCAAGATCCAGGGCCCTACGAGCAGTACTTC; V gene: TRBV14; D gene: .; clone size: few; J gene: TRBJ2-7
CDR3 protein: CASSPTGVDGYTF; CDR3 DNA: TGTGCCAGCAGTCCGACAGGGGTGGATGGCTACACCTTC; V gene: TRBV11-3; D gene: TRBD1; clone size: .; J gene: TRBJ1-2
CDR3 protein: CAKPTGGTEAFF; CDR3 DNA: TGTGCCAAACCGACAGGAGGCACTGAAGCTTTCTTT; V gene: TRBV7-3; D gene: .; clone size: .; J gene: TRBJ1-1
CDR3 protein: CASGKTAKTGFDNQPQHF; CDR3 DNA: TGTGCTAGTGGTAAGACAGCTAAGACCGGTTTTGACAATCAGCCCCAGCATTTT; V gene: TRBV12-5; D gene: .; clone size: .; J gene: TRBJ1-5
CDR3 protein: CASRQGSSYNSPLHF; CDR3 DNA: TGTGCCAGCAGGCAGGGGAGCTCCTATAATTCACCCCTCCACTTT; V gene: TRBV6-5; D gene: .; clone size: .; J gene: TRBJ1-6
CDR3 protein: CASRPGTGIYEQYF; CDR3 DNA: TGTGCCAGCAGGCCCGGGACAGGAATATACGAGCAGTACTTC; V gene: TRBV25-1; D gene: TRBD1; clone size: .; J gene: TRBJ2-7
CDR3 protein: CASQATGSYEQYF; CDR3 DNA: TGTGCCAGCCAAGCTACAGGGTCCTACGAGCAGTACTTC; V gene: TRBV18; D gene: .; clone size: .; J gene: TRBJ2-7
CDR3 protein: CASSPPRSGFVDPQYF; CDR3 DNA: TGTGCCAGCAGCCCCCCCCGTAGCGGGTTTGTCGATCCGCAGTATTTT; V gene: TRBV5-6; D gene: TRBD2; clone size: .; J gene: TRBJ2-3
CDR3 protein: CASSLPSGAADEQFF; CDR3 DNA: TGTGCCAGCAGCTTACCCAGCGGGGCGGCAGACGAGCAGTTCTTC; V gene: TRBV7-9; D gene: TRBD2; clone size: .; J gene: TRBJ2-1
CDR3 protein: CASSVGSGGGADTQYF; CDR3 DNA: TGTGCCAGCAGCGTAGGTAGCGGGGGCGGAGCAGATACGCAGTATTTT; V gene: TRBV9; D gene: TRBD2; clone size: few; J gene: TRBJ2-3
CDR3 protein: CASSSTDQPQHF; CDR3 DNA: TGTGCCAGCAGTTCGACAGATCAGCCCCAGCATTTT; V gene: TRBV28; D gene: .; clone size: .; J gene: TRBJ1-5
CDR3 protein: CASSDQGQGSGYTF; CDR3 DNA: TGTGCCAGCAGCGATCAAGGACAGGGTTCGGGCTACACCTTC; V gene: TRBV27; D gene: TRBD1; clone size: .; J gene: TRBJ1-2
CDR3 protein: CASSQDLGLGYNSPLHF; CDR3 DNA: TGCGCCAGCAGCCAAGATTTGGGGCTAGGATATAATTCACCCCTCCACTTT; V gene: TRBV4-1; D gene: .; clone size: .; J gene: TRBJ1-6
CDR3 protein: CASSGTGGSTGANVLTF; CDR3 DNA: TGTGCCAGTAGCGGGACAGGGGGCTCTACTGGGGCCAACGTCCTGACTTTC; V gene: TRBV19; D gene: TRBD1; clone size: once; J gene: TRBJ2-6
CDR3 protein: CASSLQGEAHNEQFF; CDR3 DNA: TGTGCCAGCTCACTTCAAGGGGAGGCCCACAATGAGCAGTTCTTC; V gene: TRBV18; D gene: .; clone size: .; J gene: TRBJ2-1
CDR3 protein: CASSLLWQGKGYTF; CDR3 DNA: TGTGCCAGCAGCTTGCTCTGGCAGGGGAAGGGCTACACCTTC; V gene: TRBV5-6; D gene: .; clone size: .; J gene: TRBJ1-2
CDR3 protein: CASSDRNTEAFF; CDR3 DNA: TGTGCCAGCAGTGACCGGAACACTGAAGCTTTCTTT; V gene: TRBV25-1; D gene: .; clone size: .; J gene: TRBJ1-1
CDR3 protein: CASSLVVHNTGELFF; CDR3 DNA: TGTGCCAGCAGCTTAGTTGTCCATAACACCGGGGAGCTGTTTTTT; V gene: TRBV11-2; D gene: .; clone size: .; J gene: TRBJ2-2
CDR3 protein: CACPPTETGELFF; CDR3 DNA: TGTGCCTGCCCCCCCACAGAGACCGGGGAGCTGTTTTTT; V gene: TRBV30; D gene: .; clone size: .; J gene: TRBJ2-2
CDR3 protein: CASSLEHSETEAFF; CDR3 DNA: TGTGCCAGCAGCTTAGAACATTCAGAAACTGAAGCTTTCTTT; V gene: TRBV7-8; D gene: .; clone size: .; J gene: TRBJ1-1
CDR3 protein: CASSQGTVNTEAFF; CDR3 DNA: TGCGCCAGCAGCCAAGGAACGGTGAACACTGAAGCTTTCTTT; V gene: TRBV4-1; D gene: .; clone size: .; J gene: TRBJ1-1